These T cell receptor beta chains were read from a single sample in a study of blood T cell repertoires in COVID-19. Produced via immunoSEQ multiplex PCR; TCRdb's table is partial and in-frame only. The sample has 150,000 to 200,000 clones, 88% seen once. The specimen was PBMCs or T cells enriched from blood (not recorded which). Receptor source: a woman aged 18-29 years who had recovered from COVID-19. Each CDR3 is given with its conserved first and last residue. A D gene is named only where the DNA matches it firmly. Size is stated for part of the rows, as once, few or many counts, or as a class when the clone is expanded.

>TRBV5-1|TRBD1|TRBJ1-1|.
CASSWGQVAEAFF
TGCGCCAGCAGCTGGGGACAGGTAGCTGAAGCTTTCTTT
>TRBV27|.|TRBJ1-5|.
CASSLFRGGDQPQHF
TGTGCCAGCAGTTTATTCCGTGGCGGAGATCAGCCCCAGCATTTT
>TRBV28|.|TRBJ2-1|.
CASSFISEQFF
TGTGCCAGCAGTTTTATCTCTGAGCAGTTCTTC
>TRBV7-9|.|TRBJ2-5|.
CASSLEIGSGQETQYF
TGTGCCAGCAGCTTAGAGATAGGGAGTGGCCAAGAGACCCAGTACTTC
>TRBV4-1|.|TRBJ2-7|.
CASSLRQTGLDEQYF
TGCGCCAGCAGCCTCAGACAGACGGGTCTCGACGAGCAGTACTTC
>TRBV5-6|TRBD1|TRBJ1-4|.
CASTTGTGGGKLFF
TGTGCCAGCACCACCGGGACAGGGGGGGGAAAACTGTTTTTT
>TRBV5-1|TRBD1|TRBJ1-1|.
CASSWGQGASEAFF
TGCGCCAGCAGCTGGGGACAGGGGGCATCTGAAGCTTTCTTT
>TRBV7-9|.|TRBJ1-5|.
CASSMEVQPQHF
TGTGCCAGCAGTATGGAGGTTCAGCCCCAGCATTTT
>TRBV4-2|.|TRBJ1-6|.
CASSQGDLNSPLHF
TGTGCCAGCAGCCAAGGGGACTTAAATTCACCCCTCCACTTT
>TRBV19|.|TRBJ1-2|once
CASSFSRLYGYTF
TGTGCCAGTAGTTTTTCCAGGCTCTATGGCTACACCTTC
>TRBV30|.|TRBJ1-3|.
CAWSSGVSGNTIYF
TGTGCCTGGTCCTCAGGGGTCTCTGGAAACACCATATATTTT
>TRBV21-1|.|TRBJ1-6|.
CADIKPGNRGHSYNSPLHF
TGTGCCGATATAAAGCCAGGGAACAGGGGACACTCCTATAATTCACCCCTCCACTTT
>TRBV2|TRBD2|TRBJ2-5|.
CASSEGAGGPLQETQYF
TGTGCCAGCAGTGAAGGGGCGGGAGGGCCTCTACAAGAGACCCAGTACTTC
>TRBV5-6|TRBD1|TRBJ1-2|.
CASSLGHTGVYGYTF
TGTGCCAGCAGCTTGGGACACACAGGGGTCTATGGCTACACCTTC
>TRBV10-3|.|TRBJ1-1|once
CAISSGDSEAFF
TGTGCCATCTCTAGCGGAGACAGTGAAGCTTTCTTT
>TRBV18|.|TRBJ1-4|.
CASSPRASNEKLFF
TGTGCCAGCTCACCACGGGCCTCTAATGAAAAACTGTTTTTT
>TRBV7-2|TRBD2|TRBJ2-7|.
CASSVVASGNYEQYF
TGTGCCAGCAGCGTAGTGGCTAGCGGAAACTACGAGCAGTACTTC
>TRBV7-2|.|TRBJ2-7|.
CASSRGDSGYEQYF
TGTGCCAGCAGCCGCGGGGACAGCGGATACGAGCAGTACTTC
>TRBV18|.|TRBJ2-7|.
CASSLASDYDEQYF
TGTGCCAGCTCCCTCGCCTCGGACTATGACGAGCAGTACTTC
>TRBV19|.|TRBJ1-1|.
CASSRSVGRGSTEAFF
TGTGCCAGTAGTCGGAGTGTAGGTCGCGGTAGTACTGAAGCTTTCTTT
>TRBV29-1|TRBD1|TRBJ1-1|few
CSAGTGGMNTEAFF
TGCAGCGCCGGGACAGGGGGCATGAACACTGAAGCTTTCTTT
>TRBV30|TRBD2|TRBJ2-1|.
CAWVPVAGGWNEQFF
TGTGCCTGGGTTCCCGTAGCGGGAGGGTGGAATGAGCAGTTCTTC
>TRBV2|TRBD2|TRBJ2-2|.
CASRGTSGYNTGELFF
TGTGCCAGCCGAGGGACTAGCGGATATAACACCGGGGAGCTGTTTTTT
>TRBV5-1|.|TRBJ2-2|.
CASSPGTAGELFF
TGCGCCAGCAGCCCCGGAACAGCCGGGGAGCTGTTTTTT
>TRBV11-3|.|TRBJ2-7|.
CASSFGETYEQYF
TGTGCCAGCAGCTTCGGTGAAACCTACGAGCAGTACTTC
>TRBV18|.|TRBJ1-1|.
CASSPLVVNTEAFF
TGTGCCAGCTCACCTCTAGTAGTCAACACTGAAGCTTTCTTT
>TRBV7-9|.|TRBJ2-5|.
CASQEDSLWQETQYF
TGTGCCAGTCAAGAAGACTCCTTGTGGCAAGAGACCCAGTACTTC
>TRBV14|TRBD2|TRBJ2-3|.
CASSKLAGAPTDTQYF
TGTGCCAGCAGCAAATTAGCGGGAGCCCCCACAGATACGCAGTATTTT
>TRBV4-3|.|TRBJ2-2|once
CASSQDLLQDANTGELFF
TGCGCCAGCAGCCAAGATTTGTTACAGGACGCGAACACCGGGGAGCTGTTTTTT
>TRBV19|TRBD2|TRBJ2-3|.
CASSLEREIADTQYF
TGTGCCAGTAGTCTCGAGCGGGAGATCGCAGATACGCAGTATTTT
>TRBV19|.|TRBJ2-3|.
CASSMGDRGWGVTDTQYF
TGTGCCAGTAGTATGGGTGATCGGGGTTGGGGGGTTACAGATACGCAGTATTTT
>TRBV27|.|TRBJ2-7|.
CASSWGQTYEQYF
TGTGCCAGCAGTTGGGGACAAACCTACGAGCAGTACTTC
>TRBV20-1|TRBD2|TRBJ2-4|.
CSASLGTSGKNIQYF
TGCAGTGCTAGTTTGGGGACTAGCGGTAAAAACATTCAGTACTTC
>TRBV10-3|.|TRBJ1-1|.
CAIGGWGKSQSTEAFF
TGTGCCATCGGGGGGTGGGGGAAATCCCAATCGACTGAAGCTTTCTTT
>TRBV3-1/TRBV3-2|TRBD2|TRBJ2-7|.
CASSQGTSFHEQYF
TGTGCCAGCAGCCAAGGGACTAGCTTCCACGAGCAGTACTTC
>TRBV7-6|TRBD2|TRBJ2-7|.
CARTTSSFYEQYF
TGTGCCAGGACGACTAGCTCCTTCTACGAGCAGTACTTC
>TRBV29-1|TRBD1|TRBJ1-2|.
CSVQNRGLYGYTF
TGCAGCGTACAGAACAGGGGGCTATATGGCTACACCTTC
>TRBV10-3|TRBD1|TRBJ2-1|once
CAISEAGGGPPSYNEQFF
TGTGCCATCAGTGAAGCAGGGGGCGGCCCCCCCTCCTACAATGAGCAGTTCTTC
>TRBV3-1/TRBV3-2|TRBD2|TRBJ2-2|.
CASSQGSSRGLAGTGELFF
TGTGCCAGCAGCCAAGGATCAAGTAGGGGACTAGCCGGTACCGGGGAGCTGTTTTTT
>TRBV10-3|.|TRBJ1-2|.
CAISESGARGYTF
TGTGCCATCAGTGAGTCAGGGGCTCGCGGCTACACCTTC
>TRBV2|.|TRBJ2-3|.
CASSGQETDTQYF
TGTGCCAGCAGTGGACAGGAAACAGATACGCAGTATTTT
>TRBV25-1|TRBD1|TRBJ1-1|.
CASKSQGGTEAFF
TGTGCCAGCAAGTCCCAGGGGGGCACTGAAGCTTTCTTT
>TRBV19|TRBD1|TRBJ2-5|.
CASSTLGQGGETQYF
TGTGCCAGTAGTACCCTGGGACAGGGGGGAGAGACCCAGTACTTC
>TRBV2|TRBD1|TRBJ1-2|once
CASSDVRGLYGYTF
TGTGCCAGCAGTGATGTGAGGGGGCTCTATGGCTACACCTTC
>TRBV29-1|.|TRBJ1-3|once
CSVDETGGGNTIYF
TGCAGCGTTGATGAGACCGGCGGGGGAAACACCATATATTTT
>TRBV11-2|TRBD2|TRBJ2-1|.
CASSFEGLAGKYNEQFF
TGTGCCAGCAGCTTTGAAGGACTAGCGGGGAAGTACAATGAGCAGTTCTTC